This TCR beta chain was obtained from a study of blood T cell repertoires in COVID-19. Study at large: Donors in the United States, Italy and Spain gave samples during acute or convalescent COVID-19. The analysed material was cDNA or gDNA that came from T cells, B-cell-depleted T cells, or PBMCs.

Per the authors' pipeline: Estimated nucleated cell counts came from reference gene primer amplification. Repertoires were generated with immunoSEQ multiplex PCR, while TCRdb's copy carries only in-frame clones and drops some. The V and J calls and clone size come from that table; D and trimming were worked out from the DNA. The sample holds some 150,000 clones, under 90% seen once. After removal of 7 bases from V and 4 bases from J, the junction contained 5 bases not matched to a gene. This CDR3 spans 12 amino acids. Germline CDR1 is SQVTM and CDR2 is ANQGSEA. Sample: peripheral blood. The chain uses TRBV29-1 and TRBJ2-3, with 7 bases identical to TRBD1. This sequence originates from a man between 60 and 70 years old with acute or convalescent COVID-19. The CDR3 DNA follows: TGCAGCGGGGACAGATTGGCAGATACGCAGTATTTT. This translates into CSGDRLADTQYF.